What follows describes a single T cell receptor (beta chain). Two negative PCRs, clearance, or symptom resolution had been documented for recovered Cohort 3 donors. This entry is derived from a study of blood T cell repertoires in COVID-19. Authors' methods: Amplified reference gene primers provided the basis for estimating nucleated cell counts. Assay used: immunoSEQ multiplex PCR; TCRdb lists only in-frame clones, some missing. Clone size and V and J calls were adopted from that table, with D and trimming inferred from the DNA. The data contain roughly 330,000 clones, 70% to 90% of them singletons. The V segment lost 6 bases and the J segment 6 bases; nucleotides outside the gene matches: 3. This CDR3 is built from 14 residues. Germline lookup yields CDR1 SNHLY and CDR2 FYNNEI.

The material sequenced was PBMCs or T cells enriched from blood (not recorded which). V is TRBV2 and J is TRBJ2-1; 12 nucleotides align to TRBD2. The origin of this receptor is a woman in her twenties or thirties who had recovered from COVID-19. DNA for the CDR3: TGTGCCAGCAGGATGACTAGCGGGGGCAATGAGCAGTTCTTC. Its translation is CASRMTSGGNEQFF.